The rows below give T cell receptor beta chains drawn from one sample of a study of blood T cell repertoires in COVID-19. The data were produced by immunoSEQ multiplex PCR, yet TCRdb's version contains in-frame clones alone and is incomplete. The table includes about 330,000 clones, 80% to 90% detected once. Sequencing was performed on PBMCs or T cells enriched from blood (not recorded which). The origin of the receptors is a man aged 30 to 39 who had recovered from COVID-19. CDR3s include the opening cysteine and the closing phenylalanine or tryptophan. The order of the fields is V gene, clone size, J gene, D gene, CDR3 DNA, CDR3 protein. D genes are given only for firm matches. For some rows the clone size is stated as once, few or many, or as a class when expanded; others skip it.

TRBV7-9,.,TRBJ1-3,TRBD1,TGTGCCAGCAGCGCATTGGGACAGTCGTCTGGAAACACCATATATTTT,CASSALGQSSGNTIYF
TRBV3-1/TRBV3-2,.,TRBJ2-7,TRBD2,TGTGCCAGCAGCCTTACTAGCGGGGGATACGAGCAGTACTTC,CASSLTSGGYEQYF
TRBV9,.,TRBJ2-1,.,TGTGCCAGCAGCGTAGGTCTAGCCCTCTACAATGAGCAGTTCTTC,CASSVGLALYNEQFF
TRBV6-5,once,TRBJ1-2,TRBD1,TGTGCCAGCAGGCCCACAGGGGACCATGGCTACACCTTC,CASRPTGDHGYTF
TRBV28,.,TRBJ1-1,.,TGTGCCACCAACCTCGCAGGGTATACTGAAGCTTTCTTT,CATNLAGYTEAFF
TRBV11-1,.,TRBJ2-7,TRBD1,TGTGCCAGCAGCTTAGCCCGACAGGGTGGGCAGTACTTC,CASSLARQGGQYF
TRBV18,.,TRBJ2-7,TRBD2,TGTGCCAGCTCACCCCCTAGCGGGGGGCCGCCAAGGTACTTC,CASSPPSGGPPRYF
TRBV5-4,once,TRBJ1-4,TRBD1,TGTGCCAGCAGCTCCCAAACGACAGGGGGCGGAGAAAAACTGTTTTTT,CASSSQTTGGGEKLFF
TRBV7-9,.,TRBJ1-2,.,TGTGCCAGCAGCCCCGACAGAAACTATGGCTACACCTTC,CASSPDRNYGYTF
TRBV7-6,once,TRBJ2-7,.,TGTGCCAGCAGCTGGAACCCGAACGGGACTGCAGACTCCTACGAGCAGTACTTC,CASSWNPNGTADSYEQYF
TRBV19,.,TRBJ1-3,.,TGTGCCAGTAGTATAAATGCGGCCGTCTCTGGAAACACCATATATTTT,CASSINAAVSGNTIYF
TRBV28,.,TRBJ1-6,.,TGTGCCAGCAGCGTGCGGGGGAGATACCCCGGTTCACCCCTCCACTTT,CASSVRGRYPGSPLHF
TRBV7-2,few,TRBJ1-2,.,TGTGCCAGCAGCTTTGACAGGAACTATGGCTACACCTTC,CASSFDRNYGYTF
TRBV5-1,.,TRBJ1-2,.,TGCGCCAGCAGCTTGGCATTACAGGCGGAAAGTGGCTACACCTTC,CASSLALQAESGYTF
TRBV21-1,.,TRBJ2-3,.,TGTGCCAGCAGCAAAGCGGGACTCCGACCCCATACCACCACAGATACGCAGTATTTT,CASSKAGLRPHTTTDTQYF
TRBV15,.,TRBJ1-2,.,TGTGCCACCAGCAGAGATTTGGCAGGGGATAGTGGCTACACCTTC,CATSRDLAGDSGYTF